Presented here are 27 T cell receptor beta chains from one specimen sequenced in a study of siplizumab effects on memory and regulatory T cells. TCRdb's table, derived via immunoSEQ multiplex PCR, lists solely in-frame clones and lacks some. The sample comprises about 100,000 clones, approximately 90% of which are singletons, and 1.1% rests with the top ten. The sequenced material came from CD4+ T cells sorted from blood. All receptors derive from a human donor in good health.

This rearrangement joins TRBV15 to TRBJ2-2; 11 positions match TRBD1. Losses at the gene ends were 5 bases for V and 7 bases for J; bases not matched to a gene: 6. Germline lookup yields CDR1 LNHNV and CDR2 YYDKDF (reference sequence). CDR3 size: 15 residues. As DNA, the CDR3 is TGTGCCACCAGCCTACGGACAGGGGGCATCGGGGAGCTGTTTTTT. The encoded protein is CATSLRTGGIGELFF.

This clone was counted only a few times. The gene calls are TRBV19 and TRBJ1-1; possible D gene TRBD1, 5 bases. The CDR3 contains 13 residues. The V gene's germline CDR1 is LNHDA and CDR2 SQIVND (reference sequence). V lost 3 bases, J lost 4 bases, and 9 bases lay in between. CDR3 in amino acids: CASSMKGSTEAFF. The CDR3 coding sequence is TGTGCCAGTAGTATGAAGGGGAGCACTGAAGCTTTCTTT.

The chain is built from TRBV7-9 and TRBJ1-4; unclear D gene. This CDR3 comprises 14 residues. CDR1 and CDR2 from the germline V gene are SEHNR and FQNEAQ (reference sequence). V was cut by 1 base and J by 11 bases, with 14 bases left in between. DNA of the CDR3: TGTGCCAGCAGCTTAGACGGAGCTAGAGGCAAACTGTTTTTT. It yields the protein CASSLDGARGKLFF.

In its sample, this clone was seen a few times. The chain joins TRBV5-1 to TRBJ1-1; TRBD1 might be the D (5 bases). Germline V CDR1 and CDR2: SGHRS, YFSETQ. The CDR3 is 13 amino acids. V lost 4 bases and J lost 7, with 14 bases in between. The CDR3 here is CASSEGARGEAFF. The CDR3 nucleotides read TGCGCCAGCAGCGAAGGGGCGCGGGGTGAAGCTTTCTTT.

This clone has just one count. The chain joins TRBV5-6 to TRBJ2-7, with 10 nucleotides matching TRBD1. From germline, CDR1 is SGHDT and CDR2 YYEEEE. The V gene end was trimmed by 7 bases and the J gene end by 4 bases; junction bases not matched to a gene: 11. This CDR3 is 15 amino acids long. The CDR3 DNA sequence: TGTGCCAGCGACAAGGCGACAGGGGGCTTGTACGAGCAGTACTTC. Encoded protein: CASDKATGGLYEQYF.

The chain employs TRBV5-1 and TRBJ1-6; TRBD1 matches at 8 bases. The germline V gene has CDR1 SGHRS and CDR2 YFSETQ. The V gene end was trimmed by 5 bases and the J gene end by 7 bases; junction bases not matched to a gene: 2. This CDR3 is built from 13 residues. The CDR3 loop reads CASRRDRNSPLHF. CDR3 bases: TGCGCCAGCAGGCGGGACAGGAATTCACCCCTCCACTTT. The full variable domain, its missing parts supplied by reference TRBV5-1 and TRBJ1-6, is KAGVTQTPRYLIKTRGQQVTLSCSPISGHRSVSWYQQTPGQGLQFLFEYFSETQRNKGNFPGRFSGRQFSNSRSEMNVSTLELGDSALYLCASRRDRNSPLHFGNGTRLTVT.

V and J are TRBV5-1 and TRBJ2-7, with TRBD2 as a possible D gene (6 bases). Germline assignment: CDR1 SGHRS and CDR2 YFSETQ. The V gene lost 5 bases and the J gene lost 0 bases, with 15 bases spanning the gap. The CDR3 has 15 amino acids. CDR3 nucleotide sequence: TGCGCCAGCAGGAGCGGGTTCCACAGCTCCTACGAGCAGTACTTC. Protein product: CASRSGFHSSYEQYF. The full variable domain, completed using reference TRBV5-1 and TRBJ2-7, is KAGVTQTPRYLIKTRGQQVTLSCSPISGHRSVSWYQQTPGQGLQFLFEYFSETQRNKGNFPGRFSGRQFSNSRSEMNVSTLELGDSALYLCASRSGFHSSYEQYFGPGTRLTVT.

The rearrangement links TRBV5-1 to TRBJ1-6; D perhaps matches TRBD1 (5 bases). The CDR3 loop spans 15 amino acids. CDR1 is SGHRS and CDR2 is YFSETQ in the germline V gene. Trimming removed 1 base at V and 1 base at J, with 6 bases between. CDR3 amino acids: CASSLSGSYNSPLHF. CDR3 nucleotide sequence: TGCGCCAGCAGCTTGTCAGGGTCCTATAATTCACCCCTCCACTTT.

The CDR3 here is CASSRHGETQYF. CDR3 nucleotides: TGTGCCAGCAGTCGGCATGGAGAGACCCAGTACTTC. V usage is TRBV2 and J usage is TRBJ2-5; the D is unclear. Trimming removed 5 bases at V and 4 bases at J, with 8 bases between. Germline lookup yields CDR1 SNHLY and CDR2 FYNNEI. The length of the CDR3 is 12 residues. The full variable domain, completed using reference TRBV2 and TRBJ2-5, is EPEVTQTPSHQVTQMGQEVILRCVPISNHLYFYWYRQILGQKVEFLVSFYNNEISEKSEIFDDQFSVERPDGSNFTLKIRSTKLEDSAMYFCASSRHGETQYFGPGTRLLVL.

V usage is TRBV18 and J usage is TRBJ1-4; unclear D gene. The germline CDR1 and CDR2 sequences are KGHSH and LQKENI. The CDR3 totals 13 residues. Trimming removed 3 bases from V and 8 bases from J, with 10 bases in between. The CDR3 loop reads CASSPGRNEKLFF. CDR3 coding DNA: TGTGCCAGCTCACCGGGGAGGAACGAAAAACTGTTTTTT. Looking up the rest from reference TRBV18 and TRBJ1-4 gives the full variable domain: NAGVMQNPRHLVRRRGQEARLRCSPMKGHSHVYWYRQLPEEGLKFMVYLQKENIIDESGMPKERFSAEFPKEGPSILRIQQVVRGDSAAYFCASSPGRNEKLFFGSGTQLSVL.

The rearrangement joins TRBV30 to TRBJ1-6; 7 bases agree with TRBD1. The CDR3 is 16 residues long. Germline trimming cut 0 bases from V and 0 bases from J; bases unmatched to any gene: 2. Germline assignment: CDR1 GTSNPN and CDR2 SVGIG (reference sequence). This CDR3 is CAWSVGGRSYNSPLHF. Written as DNA, the CDR3 is TGTGCCTGGAGTGTAGGGGGCCGCTCCTATAATTCACCCCTCCACTTT.

The sample holds one count of this clone. V usage is TRBV15 and J usage is TRBJ2-6; no definite D call. V shed 0 bases and J shed 4 bases, with 7 bases lying between them. Germline assignment: CDR1 LNHNV and CDR2 YYDKDF (reference sequence). The CDR3 is made up of 15 amino acids. The CDR3 reads CATSRDFAGANVLTF. The CDR3 DNA is TGTGCCACCAGCAGAGATTTCGCAGGGGCCAACGTCCTGACTTTC.

The rearrangement uses TRBV7-9 and TRBJ2-1, with 11 nucleotides matching TRBD2. V shed 4 bases, J shed 2 bases, and the junction held 4 bases outside the gene matches. The CDR3 runs to 16 residues. Per the germline V gene, CDR1 is SEHNR and CDR2 is FQNEAQ (reference sequence). CDR3 amino acids: CASSSFSGRAYNEQFF. The CDR3 DNA reads as TGTGCCAGCAGCTCCTTTAGCGGGAGGGCCTACAATGAGCAGTTCTTC.

This chain joins TRBV29-1 and TRBJ1-1; no firm D call. The V gene lost 1 base and the J gene lost 1 base, with 19 bases spanning the gap. The CDR3 has 17 amino acids. Germline V gives CDR1 SQVTM, CDR2 ANQGSEA. DNA for the CDR3: TGCAGCGTTGAAGGTTTATGGCAGAATAGACAGAACACTGAAGCTTTCTTT. Amino acid sequence: CSVEGLWQNRQNTEAFF.

The rearrangement links TRBV7-6 to TRBJ1-1; D perhaps matches TRBD1 (5 bases). The CDR3 runs to 14 residues. Germline CDR1 reads SGHVS; CDR2 reads FNYEAQ. V lost 3 bases and J lost 4, with 12 bases in between. The CDR3 loop is CASSLAGGGTEAFF. CDR3 in DNA: TGTGCCAGCAGCTTGGCCGGGGGAGGCACTGAAGCTTTCTTT.

This rearrangement joins TRBV27 to TRBJ2-3; the match to TRBD2 covers 9 bases. From germline, CDR1 is MNHEY and CDR2 SMNVEV (reference sequence). The CDR3 spans 13 residues. Trimming removed 11 bases from V and 1 base from J; junction bases left unmatched: 4. CDR3: CASLAGGTDTQYF. Written as DNA, the CDR3 is TGTGCCTCACTAGCGGGCGGCACAGATACGCAGTATTTT.

The chain employs TRBV5-4 and TRBJ2-2; D unclear. Germline CDR1 and CDR2: SGHNT and YYREEE (reference sequence). This CDR3 is 16 amino acids long. V was clipped by 5 bases and J by 0 bases, with 14 bases between them. CDR3: CASSYKQIANTGELFF. The CDR3 DNA reads TGTGCCAGCAGTTACAAACAGATCGCGAACACCGGGGAGCTGTTTTTT.

The V call is TRBV5-4, the J call TRBJ2-5, with TRBD1 matching 10 bases. The CDR3 loop spans 15 amino acids. V gave up 4 bases and J gave up 5 bases; unmatched junction bases: 8. CDR1 is SGHNT and CDR2 is YYREEE in the germline V gene (reference sequence). The CDR3 coding sequence is TGTGCCAGCAGCAGGGACAGGGGTTCGGGGGAGACCCAGTACTTC. The encoded protein is CASSRDRGSGETQYF.

This clone came up once. The chain has TRBV4-2 and TRBJ2-5; D not certain. V gave up 0 bases and J gave up 3 bases, with 11 bases separating them. Germline CDR1 LGHNA, CDR2 YNFKEQ. The CDR3 is 15 residues long. Here the CDR3 DNA reads TGTGCCAGCAGCCAAGAAAGCCGGTTTGAAGAGACCCAGTACTTC. Its protein product is CASSQESRFEETQYF.

This chain links TRBV6-5 with TRBJ1-6; 8 bases align to TRBD1. V shed 0 bases and J 10 bases; nucleotides not matched to a gene: 8. The CDR3 runs to 16 residues. CDR1 MNHEY and CDR2 SVGAGI come from the germline V gene. CDR3 in amino acids: CASSYSNRGLGSPLHF. CDR3 in DNA: TGTGCCAGCAGTTACTCGAACAGGGGGTTAGGGTCACCCCTCCACTTT.

V is TRBV2 and J is TRBJ1-6; D is ambiguous. The V gene's germline CDR1 is SNHLY and CDR2 FYNNEI. Trimming took off 2 bases at V and 7 bases at J, with 18 bases between the two ends. The CDR3 extends over 17 amino acids. The CDR3 is CASSEKSGRALNSPLHF. The CDR3 DNA reads TGTGCCAGCAGTGAAAAGAGCGGTAGGGCCTTAAATTCACCCCTCCACTTT.

The rearrangement links TRBV28 to TRBJ2-3; 8 nucleotides line up with TRBD2. Per germline, CDR1 MDHEN and CDR2 SYDVKM. The CDR3 consists of 15 residues. J gave up 2 bases and V 6 bases, and 7 bases lay outside the gene matches. The DNA of the CDR3 is TGTGCCAGCAGGGCGCGGGGGGCGACCACAGATACGCAGTATTTT. Translation gives CASRARGATTDTQYF.

For the CDR3, the DNA is TGTGCCAGCAGTTACTCGCGGGATCCTCTCCGTTCACCCCTCCACTTT. Its translation is CASSYSRDPLRSPLHF. This chain connects TRBV6-5 to TRBJ1-6; D unresolved. Per the germline V gene, CDR1 is MNHEY and CDR2 is SVGAGI. Trimming pared 0 bases from V and 9 bases from J, leaving 15 bases between. The CDR3 has 16 residues.

This chain connects TRBV28 to TRBJ1-1, with D perhaps matching TRBD1 (5 bases). The CDR3 extends over 13 amino acids. Looked up from germline, CDR1 is MDHEN and CDR2 is SYDVKM. The ends were cut back, 6 bases at V and 3 bases at J, with 11 bases in the middle. The CDR3 nucleotides are TGTGCCAGCAGAATCACGGGGGACACTGAAGCTTTCTTT. Translated: CASRITGDTEAFF.

V usage is TRBV18 and J usage is TRBJ1-5; 7 bases align to TRBD1. Germline CDR1 KGHSH, CDR2 LQKENI. This CDR3 spans 16 amino acids. V trimming: 4 bases; J trimming: 0 bases; junction bases outside the gene matches: 6. The CDR3 DNA sequence: TGTGCCAGCTCACGACAGGGTCCTTATAGCAATCAGCCCCAGCATTTT. Translating gives CASSRQGPYSNQPQHF. Full variable domain (missing parts from reference TRBV18 and TRBJ1-5): NAGVMQNPRHLVRRRGQEARLRCSPMKGHSHVYWYRQLPEEGLKFMVYLQKENIIDESGMPKERFSAEFPKEGPSILRIQQVVRGDSAAYFCASSRQGPYSNQPQHFGDGTRLSIL.

The chain couples TRBV5-1 to TRBJ1-1; tentatively, D is TRBD1 (5 bases). The CDR3 loop spans 14 amino acids. From germline, CDR1 is SGHRS and CDR2 YFSETQ. V was clipped by 0 bases and J by 4 bases, with 10 bases between them. This CDR3 is CASSLDRTSTEAFF. CDR3 DNA: TGCGCCAGCAGCTTGGACAGGACTAGCACTGAAGCTTTCTTT.

The chain joins TRBV29-1 to TRBJ1-3, with 8 bases identical to TRBD1. CDR1 is SQVTM and CDR2 is ANQGSEA in the germline V gene. The V segment lost 6 bases and the J segment 0 bases; nucleotides outside the gene matches: 4. The CDR3 is 14 residues long. DNA of the CDR3: TGCAGCGTCGGCGACAGGGGCTCTGGAAACACCATATATTTT. Encoded protein: CSVGDRGSGNTIYF.